This is a list of T cell receptor beta chains from one sample in a study of blood T cell repertoires in COVID-19. The assay was immunoSEQ multiplex PCR, and TCRdb's table has in-frame clones only and misses some. The profile covers approximately 440,000 clones, with 80% to 95% appearing a single time and 0.6% taken by the ten largest. The sequenced sample consisted of PBMCs or T cells enriched from blood (not recorded which). Receptor source: a young man who had recovered from COVID-19. CDR3s include the opening cysteine and the closing phenylalanine or tryptophan. D genes are given only for firm matches. Clone size is stated in some rows and not others, as once, few, many or a class when expanded.

d_gene,abundance,v_gene,j_gene,CDR3nt,CDR3aa
.,.,TRBV19,TRBJ1-2,TGTGCCAGTAGATTAGACAGCTATAAGGGCTACACCTTC,CASRLDSYKGYTF
TRBD1,.,TRBV7-9,TRBJ1-5,TGTGCCAGCAGCTTAGCCGGGACAGGGAGCGATCAGCCCCAGCATTTT,CASSLAGTGSDQPQHF
.,.,TRBV18,TRBJ1-1,TGTGCCAGCTCACCACAGGGGGGGACTGAAGCTTTCTTT,CASSPQGGTEAFF
TRBD1,.,TRBV12-5,TRBJ2-3,TGTGCTAGTGCCCCCGCCCCCTCCTCGGGACAGGAGCTTTTCCGCACAGATACGCAGTATTTT,CASAPAPSSGQELFRTDTQYF
.,.,TRBV6-5,TRBJ2-2,TGTGCCAGCAGTCGCGAAGGGGAGCTGTTTTTT,CASSREGELFF
TRBD2,.,TRBV19,TRBJ2-7,TGTGTCAGTAGTCTTCTACTAACTCGGACTAGCGGGACTAAGGTCCACGAGCAGTACTTC,CVSSLLLTRTSGTKVHEQYF
TRBD2,.,TRBV7-3,TRBJ2-1,TGTGCCAGCAGCTCTTTAGGCGGGAGCTCCTACAATGAGCAGTTCTTC,CASSSLGGSSYNEQFF
TRBD1,once,TRBV6-5,TRBJ2-5,TGTGCCAGCAGTCGGACAGGCGGGGAGACCCAGTACTTC,CASSRTGGETQYF
.,.,TRBV10-3,TRBJ1-5,TGTGCCATCAGTGAGTTTTCAGGGGGCAATCAGCCCCAGCATTTT,CAISEFSGGNQPQHF
TRBD2,.,TRBV6-5,TRBJ2-2,TGTGCCAGCAGTTACTCGGGACTAGCCGACGGGGAGCTGTTTTTT,CASSYSGLADGELFF
TRBD1,.,TRBV7-2,TRBJ1-1,TGTGCCAGCAGGTCACAGGGGAGAGGAAACACTGAAGCTTTCTTT,CASRSQGRGNTEAFF
.,once,TRBV24-1,TRBJ2-1,TGTGCCACCAGTGATCTGACTAGTTCCTACAATGAGCAGTTCTTC,CATSDLTSSYNEQFF
.,.,TRBV27,TRBJ1-1,TGTGCCAGCAGACTCCGTGCTCGGACAGTCTCGGAAAAGAACACTGAAGCTTTCTTT,CASRLRARTVSEKNTEAFF
.,.,TRBV7-3,TRBJ1-1,TGTGCCAGCAGCTACGGACTGAGGAACACTGAAGCTTTCTTT,CASSYGLRNTEAFF
TRBD1,few,TRBV3-1/TRBV3-2,TRBJ2-7,TGTGCCAGCACTGATGGGACAGTGGGCCTGGGGGAGCAGTACTTC,CASTDGTVGLGEQYF
TRBD1,.,TRBV18,TRBJ1-1,TGTGCCAGCTCACAGGGAGGCAGGGGGCCTTCTGAAGCTTTCTTT,CASSQGGRGPSEAFF
TRBD1,few,TRBV5-8,TRBJ1-5,TGTGCCAGCAGCGGGACAGGGACCTATCAGCCCCAGCATTTT,CASSGTGTYQPQHF
.,.,TRBV9,TRBJ2-7,TGTGCCAGCAGCGAGAGTGCGGAGACGTCTTACTACGAGCAGTACTTC,CASSESAETSYYEQYF
TRBD1,.,TRBV3-1/TRBV3-2,TRBJ1-6,TGTGCCAGCAGCCAGGGCCGGGACAGAAATTCACCCCTCCACTTT,CASSQGRDRNSPLHF
.,.,TRBV19,TRBJ1-3,TGTGCCAGTAGCATAATCCAGGCGACTGGAAACACCATATATTTT,CASSIIQATGNTIYF
TRBD2,.,TRBV29-1,TRBJ2-2,TGCAGCGTGGGGACTAGCGGGAGGGGTCGGGCCGGGGAGCTGTTTTTT,CSVGTSGRGRAGELFF
TRBD1,few,TRBV5-6,TRBJ1-3,TGTGCCAGCAGCTTGCAGGGACAGGGGACGAACACCATATATTTT,CASSLQGQGTNTIYF
.,once,TRBV10-2,TRBJ2-5,TGCGCCAGCACTTCCGGGAGCCGACGGGAGACCCAGTACTTC,CASTSGSRRETQYF
TRBD2,.,TRBV2,TRBJ2-7,TGTGCCACCCGGGAGGGGGTTTCCTACGAGCAGTACTTC,CATREGVSYEQYF
.,.,TRBV7-8,TRBJ2-7,TGTGCCAGCAGCTTAGGTGGTTCGAGGGACGAGCAGTACTTC,CASSLGGSRDEQYF
.,once,TRBV5-5,TRBJ2-1,TGTGCCAGCAGTCTCCTAAGCGCCTCCTACAATGAGCAGTTCTTC,CASSLLSASYNEQFF
.,once,TRBV13,TRBJ2-6,TGTGCCAGCAGCCCGCCCTCTCTAGCCAACGTCCTGACTTTC,CASSPPSLANVLTF
TRBD1,once,TRBV20-1,TRBJ1-2,TGCAGTGCACCCTACAGGGGCGGCTACACCTTC,CSAPYRGGYTF
TRBD1,.,TRBV12-3/TRBV12-4,TRBJ1-1,TGTGCCAGCATCACCAGGGGGCGCCCGGCTTTCTTT,CASITRGRPAFF
TRBD1,.,TRBV9,TRBJ2-7,TGTGCCAGCAGCAGTGGAGGGACAGGGACCTACGAGCAGTACTTC,CASSSGGTGTYEQYF
TRBD2,.,TRBV27,TRBJ2-1,TGTGCCAGCAGTAACCCTAGCGGGACTCCCTCCTACAATGAGCAGTTCTTC,CASSNPSGTPSYNEQFF
.,.,TRBV5-6,TRBJ1-2,TGTGCCAGCAGCTTGGGCCTAGATGGCTACACCTTC,CASSLGLDGYTF
TRBD1,.,TRBV2,TRBJ1-4,TGTGCCAGCAGTGTAGTAGGGACAGATAATGAAAAACTGTTTTTT,CASSVVGTDNEKLFF
TRBD1,.,TRBV2,TRBJ1-1,TGTGCCAGCCTAGACAGGGTTTACACTGAAGCTTTCTTT,CASLDRVYTEAFF
.,.,TRBV28,TRBJ2-7,TGTGCCAGCAGTTCCCCTGGCGGTAGCTCCTACGAGCAGTACTTC,CASSSPGGSSYEQYF
.,.,TRBV2,TRBJ2-7,TGTGCCAGCAGTGAGGAGGGGCCTGGGAAGCAGTACTTC,CASSEEGPGKQYF
.,.,TRBV29-1,TRBJ2-7,TGCAGCGTTTCAACCAGGGGTACCTACGAGCAGTACTTC,CSVSTRGTYEQYF
TRBD1,.,TRBV29-1,TRBJ1-1,TGCAGCGTTGAAGGACAGGGTGGGAGTACTGAAGCTTTCTTT,CSVEGQGGSTEAFF
.,.,TRBV19,TRBJ1-2,TGTGCCAGTAGTCGGCGCACAGATGGCTACACCTTC,CASSRRTDGYTF
TRBD1,few,TRBV18,TRBJ2-7,TGTGCCAGCTCACCCGGGACAGGGGACGAGCAGTACTTC,CASSPGTGDEQYF
.,.,TRBV13,TRBJ2-7,TGTGCCAGTAAACAGGGCTTCTCCTACGAGCAGTACTTC,CASKQGFSYEQYF
.,once,TRBV5-1,TRBJ1-2,TGCGCCAGCAGCCCCATGCCAGGGATCTCCTATGGCTACACCTTC,CASSPMPGISYGYTF
.,.,TRBV18,TRBJ2-7,TGTGCCAGCTCACCGGGCGTTATGTACGAGCAGTACTTC,CASSPGVMYEQYF
.,.,TRBV27,TRBJ2-7,TGTGCCAGCAGCCCCGGGGGTGGTTCCGAGCAGTACTTC,CASSPGGGSEQYF
.,.,TRBV28,TRBJ1-1,TGTGCCAGCAGGAAGGCTAACAGTGGCTCTGAAGCTTTCTTT,CASRKANSGSEAFF
TRBD1,.,TRBV28,TRBJ1-6,TGTGCCAGCAGTAAGACAGGGGAAGCTTCACCCCTCCACTTT,CASSKTGEASPLHF
TRBD1,.,TRBV27,TRBJ1-6,TGTGCCAGCGGATGGGGACAGTCGGGCCGGGATTCACCCCTCCACTTT,CASGWGQSGRDSPLHF
.,.,TRBV7-9,TRBJ1-2,TGTGCCAGCAGCTTATTCGGGTCGAACTATGGCTACACCTTC,CASSLFGSNYGYTF
.,.,TRBV19,TRBJ2-7,TGTGCCAGTAGTATAGTCCACAGGGACTACGAGCAGTACTTC,CASSIVHRDYEQYF
TRBD2,.,TRBV5-1,TRBJ2-1,TGCGCCAGCAGCTTGGTAAGCGGGGGCCTGGGAAACAATGAGCAGTTCTTC,CASSLVSGGLGNNEQFF
TRBD1,.,TRBV11-2,TRBJ1-1,TGTGCCAGCAGCCCGGGACAGGGGGCTGAAGCTTTCTTT,CASSPGQGAEAFF
TRBD1,.,TRBV12-5,TRBJ1-2,TGTGCTAGTGGTTTCCCGGGACAGGGGGTCGAGGGCTACACCTTC,CASGFPGQGVEGYTF
TRBD1,.,TRBV6-5,TRBJ1-2,TGTGCCAGCAGTAGACAGGGGGCGCGAGGCTACACCTTC,CASSRQGARGYTF
TRBD1,.,TRBV28,TRBJ2-2,TGTGCCAGCAGTCCCTCCGGGACAGGGGGTATGTTGGGGGAGCTGTTTTTT,CASSPSGTGGMLGELFF
.,.,TRBV25-1,TRBJ2-5,TGTGCCAGCAGTGAATGGAGAAGTCGGGGGGAGACCCAGTACTTC,CASSEWRSRGETQYF